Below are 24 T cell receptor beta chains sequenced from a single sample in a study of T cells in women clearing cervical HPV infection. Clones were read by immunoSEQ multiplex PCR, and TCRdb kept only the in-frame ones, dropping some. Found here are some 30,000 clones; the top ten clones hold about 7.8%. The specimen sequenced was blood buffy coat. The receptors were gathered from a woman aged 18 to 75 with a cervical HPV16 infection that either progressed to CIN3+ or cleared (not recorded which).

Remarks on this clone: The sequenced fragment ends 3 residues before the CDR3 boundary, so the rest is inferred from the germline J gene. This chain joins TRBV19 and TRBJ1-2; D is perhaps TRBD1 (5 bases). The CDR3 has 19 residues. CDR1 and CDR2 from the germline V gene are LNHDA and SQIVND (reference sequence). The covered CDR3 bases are TGTGCCAGTAGTATGGGACTTCCCGGAGCGGGAGTGGACGACAATGAC. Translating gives CASSMGLPGAGVDDND. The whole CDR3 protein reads CASSMGLPGAGVDDNDYTF.

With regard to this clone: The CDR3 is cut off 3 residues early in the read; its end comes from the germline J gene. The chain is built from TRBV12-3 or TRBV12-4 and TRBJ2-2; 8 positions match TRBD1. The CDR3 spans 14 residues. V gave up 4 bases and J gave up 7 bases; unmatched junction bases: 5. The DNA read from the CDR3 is TGTGCCAGCAGTTCCCGGACAGGGTTCGGGGAG. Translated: CASSSRTGFGE. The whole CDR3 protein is CASSSRTGFGELFF.

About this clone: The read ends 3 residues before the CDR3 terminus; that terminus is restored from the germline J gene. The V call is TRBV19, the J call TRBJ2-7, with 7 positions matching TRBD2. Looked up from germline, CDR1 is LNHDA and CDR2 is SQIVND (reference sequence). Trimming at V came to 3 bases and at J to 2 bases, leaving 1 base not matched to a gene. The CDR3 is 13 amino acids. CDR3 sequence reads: CASSIGGAYEQYF. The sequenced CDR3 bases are TGTGCCAGTAGTATTGGGGGGGCCTACGAG.

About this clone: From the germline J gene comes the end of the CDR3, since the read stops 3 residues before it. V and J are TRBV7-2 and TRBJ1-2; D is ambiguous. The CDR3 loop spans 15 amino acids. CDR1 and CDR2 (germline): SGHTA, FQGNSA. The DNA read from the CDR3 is TGTGCCAGCAGCCACGCAGGTGGAAGCTCCTACGAC. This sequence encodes CASSHAGGSSYD. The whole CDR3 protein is CASSHAGGSSYDYTF.

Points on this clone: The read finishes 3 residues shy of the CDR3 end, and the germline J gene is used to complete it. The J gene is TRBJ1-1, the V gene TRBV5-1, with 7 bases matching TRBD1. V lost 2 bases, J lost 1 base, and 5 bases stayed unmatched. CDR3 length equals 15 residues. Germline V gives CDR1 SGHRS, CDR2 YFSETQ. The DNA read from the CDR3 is TGCGCCAGCAGCTTAGGGCAGGGGGAGAACACTGAA. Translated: CASSLGQGENTE. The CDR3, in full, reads CASSLGQGENTEAFF.

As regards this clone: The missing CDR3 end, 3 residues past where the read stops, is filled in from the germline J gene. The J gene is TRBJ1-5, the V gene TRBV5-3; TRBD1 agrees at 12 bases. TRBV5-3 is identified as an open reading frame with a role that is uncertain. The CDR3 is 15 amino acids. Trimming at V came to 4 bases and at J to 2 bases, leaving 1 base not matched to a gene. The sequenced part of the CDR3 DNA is TGTGCCAGAAGCCGGGACAGGGGGCGCAATCAGCCC. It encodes CARSRDRGRNQP. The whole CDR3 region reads CARSRDRGRNQPQHF.

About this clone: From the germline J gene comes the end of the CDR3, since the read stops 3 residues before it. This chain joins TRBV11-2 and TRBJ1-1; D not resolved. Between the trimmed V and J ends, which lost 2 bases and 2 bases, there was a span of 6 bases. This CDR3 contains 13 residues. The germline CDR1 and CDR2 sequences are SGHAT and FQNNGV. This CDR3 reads CASSLSTNTEAFF. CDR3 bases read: TGTGCCAGCAGCTTAAGCACTAACACTGAA.

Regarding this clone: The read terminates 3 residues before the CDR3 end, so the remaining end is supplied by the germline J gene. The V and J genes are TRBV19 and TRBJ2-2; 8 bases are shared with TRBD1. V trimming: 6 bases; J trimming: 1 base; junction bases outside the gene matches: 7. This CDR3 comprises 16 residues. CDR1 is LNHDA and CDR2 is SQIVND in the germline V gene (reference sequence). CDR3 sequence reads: CASSDPGTGNTGELFF. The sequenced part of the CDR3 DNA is TGTGCCAGTAGCGACCCCGGGACAGGGAACACCGGGGAG.

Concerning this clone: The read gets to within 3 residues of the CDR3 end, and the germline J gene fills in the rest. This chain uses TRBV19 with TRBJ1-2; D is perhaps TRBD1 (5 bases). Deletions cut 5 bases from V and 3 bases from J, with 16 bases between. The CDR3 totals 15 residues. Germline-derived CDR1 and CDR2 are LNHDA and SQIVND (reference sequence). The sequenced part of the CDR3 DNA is TGTGCCAGTAGTCATACATTTCGGGGGGACTATGGC. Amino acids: CASSHTFRGDYG. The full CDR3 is CASSHTFRGDYGYTF.

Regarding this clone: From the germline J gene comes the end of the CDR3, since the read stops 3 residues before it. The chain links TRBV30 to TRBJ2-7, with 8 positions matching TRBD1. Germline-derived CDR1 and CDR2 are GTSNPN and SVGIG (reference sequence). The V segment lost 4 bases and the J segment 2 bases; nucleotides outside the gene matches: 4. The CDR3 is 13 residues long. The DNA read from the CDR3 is TGTGCCTGGAAGGGGACAGGAGCCTACGAG. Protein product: CAWKGTGAYE. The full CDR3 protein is CAWKGTGAYEQYF.

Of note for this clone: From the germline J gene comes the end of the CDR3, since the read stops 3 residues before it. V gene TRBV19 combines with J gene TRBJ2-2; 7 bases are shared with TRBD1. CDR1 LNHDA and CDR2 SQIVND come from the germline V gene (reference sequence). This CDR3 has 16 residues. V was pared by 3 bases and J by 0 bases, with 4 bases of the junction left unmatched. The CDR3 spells CASSIWQGANTGELFF. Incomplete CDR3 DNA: TGTGCCAGTAGTATTTGGCAGGGGGCGAACACCGGGGAG.

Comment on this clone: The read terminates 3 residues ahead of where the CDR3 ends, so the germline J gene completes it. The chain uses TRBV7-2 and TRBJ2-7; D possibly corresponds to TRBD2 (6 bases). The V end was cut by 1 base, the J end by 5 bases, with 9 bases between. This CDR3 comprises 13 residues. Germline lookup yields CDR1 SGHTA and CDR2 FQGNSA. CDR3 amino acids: CASSLVSSDEQYF. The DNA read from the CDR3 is TGTGCCAGCAGCTTAGTGTCTAGCGACGAG.

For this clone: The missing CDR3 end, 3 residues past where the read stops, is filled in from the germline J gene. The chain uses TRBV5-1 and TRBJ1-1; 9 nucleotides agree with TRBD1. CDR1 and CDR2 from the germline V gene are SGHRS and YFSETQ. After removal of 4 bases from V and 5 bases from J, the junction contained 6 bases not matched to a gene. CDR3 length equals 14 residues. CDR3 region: CASSPRDRETEAFF. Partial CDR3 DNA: TGCGCCAGCAGCCCAAGGGACAGGGAGACTGAA.

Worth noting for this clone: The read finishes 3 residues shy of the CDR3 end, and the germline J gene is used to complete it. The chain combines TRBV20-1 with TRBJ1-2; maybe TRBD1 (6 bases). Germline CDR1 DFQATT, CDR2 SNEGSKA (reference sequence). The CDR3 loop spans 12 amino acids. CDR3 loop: CSARTGGQGYTF. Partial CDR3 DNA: TGCAGTGCTAGAACGGGGGGCCAAGGC.

The DNA read from the CDR3 is TGTGCCAGCAGGAAGGTCTCCTACAATGAG. It is translated as CASRKVSYNE. The CDR3 as a whole reads CASRKVSYNEQFF. This sequence joins TRBV28 and TRBJ2-1, with no clear D. The read comes to an end 3 residues before the CDR3 does, leaving the germline J gene to fill in the end. V was clipped by 6 bases and J by 0 bases, with 6 bases between them. Germline CDR1 MDHEN, CDR2 SYDVKM. This CDR3 is built from 13 residues.

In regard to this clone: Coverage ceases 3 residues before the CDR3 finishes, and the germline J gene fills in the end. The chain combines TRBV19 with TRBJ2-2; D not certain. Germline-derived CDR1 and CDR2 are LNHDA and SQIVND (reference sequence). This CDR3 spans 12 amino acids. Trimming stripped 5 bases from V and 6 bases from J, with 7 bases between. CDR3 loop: CASSSFSGELFF. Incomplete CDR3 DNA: TGTGCCAGTAGTTCTTTTTCCGGGGAG.

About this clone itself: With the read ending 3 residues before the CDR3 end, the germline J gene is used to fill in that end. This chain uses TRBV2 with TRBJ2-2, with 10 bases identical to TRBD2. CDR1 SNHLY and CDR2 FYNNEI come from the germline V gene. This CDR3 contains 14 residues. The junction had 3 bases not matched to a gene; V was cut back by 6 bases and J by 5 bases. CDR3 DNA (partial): TGTGCCAGCAGAGGACTAGCGGTTACCGGGGAG. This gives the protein CASRGLAVTGE. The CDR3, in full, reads CASRGLAVTGELFF.

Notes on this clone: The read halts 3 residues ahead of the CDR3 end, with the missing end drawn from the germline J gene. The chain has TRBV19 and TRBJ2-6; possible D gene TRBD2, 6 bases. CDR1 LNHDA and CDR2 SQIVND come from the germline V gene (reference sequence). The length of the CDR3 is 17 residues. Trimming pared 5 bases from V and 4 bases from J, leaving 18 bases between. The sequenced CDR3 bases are TGTGCCAGTAGTCGGGACTCCTATGGGACGGGGGCCAACGTC. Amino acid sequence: CASSRDSYGTGANV. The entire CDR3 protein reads CASSRDSYGTGANVLTF.

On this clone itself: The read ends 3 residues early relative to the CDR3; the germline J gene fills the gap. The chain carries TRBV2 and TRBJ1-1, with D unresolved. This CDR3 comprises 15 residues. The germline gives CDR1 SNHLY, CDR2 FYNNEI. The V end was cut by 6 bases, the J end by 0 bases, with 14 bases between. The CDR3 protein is CASRGPQVLNTEAFF. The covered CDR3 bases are TGTGCCAGCAGGGGCCCTCAGGTTCTGAACACTGAA.

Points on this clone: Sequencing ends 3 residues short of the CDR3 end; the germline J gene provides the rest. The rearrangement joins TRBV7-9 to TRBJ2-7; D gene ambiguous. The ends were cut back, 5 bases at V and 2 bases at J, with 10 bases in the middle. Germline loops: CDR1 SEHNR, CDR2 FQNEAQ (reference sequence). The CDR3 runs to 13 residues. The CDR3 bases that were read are TGTGCCAGCAGCCCGACCGACACCTACGAG. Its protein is CASSPTDTYE. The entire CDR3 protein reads CASSPTDTYEQYF.

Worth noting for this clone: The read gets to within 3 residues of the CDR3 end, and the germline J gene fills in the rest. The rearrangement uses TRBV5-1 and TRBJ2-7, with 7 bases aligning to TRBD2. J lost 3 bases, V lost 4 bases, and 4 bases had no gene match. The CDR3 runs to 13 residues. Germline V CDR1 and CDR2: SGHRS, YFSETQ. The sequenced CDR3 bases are TGCGCCAGCAGCCACGGGACTAACTACGAG. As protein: CASSHGTNYE. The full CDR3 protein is CASSHGTNYEQYF.

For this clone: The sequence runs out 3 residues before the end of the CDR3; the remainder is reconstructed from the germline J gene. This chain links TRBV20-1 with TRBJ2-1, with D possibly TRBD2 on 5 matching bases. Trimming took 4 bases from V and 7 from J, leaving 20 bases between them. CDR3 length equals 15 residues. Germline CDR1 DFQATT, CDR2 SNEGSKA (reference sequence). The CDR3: CSAMKGAQRGNEQFF. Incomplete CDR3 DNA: TGCAGTGCTATGAAGGGAGCCCAACGGGGTAATGAG.

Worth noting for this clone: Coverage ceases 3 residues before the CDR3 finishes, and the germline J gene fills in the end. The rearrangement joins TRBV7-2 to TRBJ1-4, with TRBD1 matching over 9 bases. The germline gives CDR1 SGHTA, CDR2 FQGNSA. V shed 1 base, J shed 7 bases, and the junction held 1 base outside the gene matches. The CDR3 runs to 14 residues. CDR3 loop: CASSLGGQGEKLFF. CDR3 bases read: TGTGCCAGCAGCTTAGGGGGACAGGGTGAAAAA.

Incomplete CDR3 DNA: TGTGCCAGTAGTATATCTCGACTAGCGGGAGATGGGGAGACC. It codes for CASSISRLAGDGET. The whole CDR3 sequence is CASSISRLAGDGETQYF. The chain recombines TRBV19 with TRBJ2-5, with 12 positions matching TRBD2. The sequenced fragment ends 3 residues before the CDR3 boundary, so the rest is inferred from the germline J gene. Trimming cost V 2 bases and J 5 bases; bases outside gene matches: 9. This CDR3 is built from 17 residues. Germline CDR1 reads LNHDA; CDR2 reads SQIVND (reference sequence).